This T cell receptor (beta chain) appears in the sequencing data of a study of OX40 agonist ivuxolimab in advanced cancers. Study background: Hepatocellular carcinoma, melanoma, renal cell or head and neck cancer occurred in dose-escalation patients. Partial responses were recorded for three patients, including one with hepatocellular carcinoma and two with cutaneous melanoma. Allowance was made for prior anti-PD-1, anti-PD-L1 or anti-CTLA-4 therapy, and 35% to 40% had some.

Study results and caveats: In the expanded peripheral T cells, antigen specificity was never determined.

V was pared by 3 bases and J by 3 bases, with 16 bases between. Per the germline V gene, CDR1 is SQVTM and CDR2 is ANQGSEA. The CDR3 consists of 15 residues. Profiled with immunoSEQ multiplex PCR; TCRdb holds only in-frame clones, not every one. The sample carries more than 25,000 clones, around 79% recorded once. Concerning this clone itself: Its target is unknown.

The receptor was derived from an adult with an advanced solid tumor such as melanoma, head and neck, liver or kidney cancer. The sequenced sample was CD4+ or CD8+ T cells sorted from blood, obtained in a trial of the OX40 agonist ivuxolimab. The V call is TRBV29-1, the J call TRBJ2-3, with D perhaps matching TRBD1 (6 bases). CDR3 sequence: CSVEDSQILTDTQYF. The CDR3 DNA is TGCAGCGTTGAGGACAGCCAAATTCTGACAGATACGCAGTATTTT.